Below, 18 T cell receptor beta chains from the same sample are listed, as sequenced in a study of T cells in Graves' hyperthyroidism and ophthalmopathy. TCR beta CDR3 regions were amplified from RNA. In the first-round RT-PCR of the TCR CDR3, the HTBI primer set was used. One entry per CDR3 protein results from TCRdb running MiXCR on the multiplex PCR reads. In the table there are a few hundred thousand distinct CDR3 sequences, approximately 15% of which are singletons. The source material was blood. The origin of the receptors is a woman aged 18-30 years with Graves' hyperthyroidism.

This clonotype was found many times. The gene calls are TRBV24-1 and TRBJ1-2, with 8 bases fitting TRBD1. The CDR3 covers 15 residues. After removal of 4 bases from V and 2 bases from J, the junction contained 5 bases not matched to a gene. Germline V CDR1 and CDR2: KGHDR, SFDVKD. The CDR3 nucleotides are TGTGCCACCAGTGAGCCTAGGACAGGGAACTATGGCTACACCTTC. It yields the protein CATSEPRTGNYGYTF.

This clonotype was found many times. The rearrangement joins TRBV30 to TRBJ1-2; TRBD1 is a possible D gene (5 bases). Germline V gene lookup returns CDR1 GTSNPN and CDR2 SVGIG (reference sequence). Trimming took off 5 bases at V and 8 bases at J, with 15 bases between the two ends. The CDR3 runs to 12 residues. CDR3 amino acids: CAWWGGLSGYTF. The CDR3 nucleotides are TGTGCCTGGTGGGGGGGGTTGAGCGGCTACACCTTC.

This clonotype was counted only a few times. The chain combines TRBV7-8 with TRBJ1-1; maybe TRBD1 (6 bases). The CDR3 spans 17 residues. The V gene lost 5 bases and the J gene lost 3 bases, with 22 bases spanning the gap. From germline, CDR1 is SGHVS and CDR2 FQNEAQ. In nucleotides, the CDR3 is TGTGCCAGCAGCCCCCAAGGGGGGGCTTGGGGGGACACTGAAGCTTTCTTT. Translated: CASSPQGGAWGDTEAFF.

This clonotype was picked up many times. V usage is TRBV14 and J usage is TRBJ2-7; perhaps D is TRBD1 or TRBD2 (5 bases each). This CDR3 has 14 amino acids. Trimming stripped 4 bases from V and 1 base from J, with 11 bases between. The germline gives CDR1 SGHDN, CDR2 FVKESK. The CDR3 DNA reads as TGTGCCAGCAGCCGCTCCGGGGCATCCTACGAGCAGTACTTC. Its protein product is CASSRSGASYEQYF.

The table lists this clonotype with a few counts. The rearrangement links TRBV7-3 to TRBJ2-2; 14 bases fit TRBD2. The junction had 3 bases not matched to a gene; V was cut back by 4 bases and J by 2 bases. The CDR3 runs to 17 residues. Germline CDR1 and CDR2: SGHTA and FQGTGA. This CDR3 reads CASSSGTSGGNTGELFF. The CDR3 DNA reads TGTGCCAGCAGCTCCGGGACTAGCGGGGGAAACACCGGGGAGCTGTTTTTT.

This clonotype was detected many times. The rearrangement joins TRBV11-2 to TRBJ2-7, with 9 nucleotides matching TRBD2. The junction had 8 bases not matched to a gene; V was cut back by 3 bases and J by 2 bases. The CDR3 sequence is 16 residues long. The germline gives CDR1 SGHAT, CDR2 FQNNGV. Here the CDR3 reads CASSFYRGRGTYEQYF. For the CDR3, the DNA is TGTGCCAGCAGCTTTTATCGCGGGAGGGGAACCTACGAGCAGTACTTC.

This clonotype was found a few times. This chain links TRBV20-1 with TRBJ2-7, with 7 nucleotides matching TRBD1. Trimming cost V 2 bases and J 1 base; bases outside gene matches: 5. The CDR3 consists of 14 residues. CDR1 is DFQATT and CDR2 is SNEGSKA in the germline V gene (reference sequence). This CDR3 reads CSARMRTGSYEQYF. CDR3 bases: TGCAGTGCTAGAATGAGGACAGGATCCTACGAGCAGTACTTC.

The chain recombines TRBV19 with TRBJ2-5; 9 nucleotides match TRBD1. There are 16 residues in the CDR3. The trim removed 6 bases at V and 5 bases at J, leaving 13 bases unmatched. Germline V gene data show CDR1 as LNHDA and CDR2 as SQIVND (reference sequence). The CDR3 loop reads CASSPVGTGWPETQYF. The CDR3 DNA sequence: TGTGCCAGTAGCCCGGTAGGGACAGGGTGGCCGGAGACCCAGTACTTC.

The J gene is TRBJ2-2, the V gene TRBV6-1, with 10 bases that match TRBD2. Per germline, CDR1 MNHNS and CDR2 SASEGT. V trimming: 7 bases; J trimming: 3 bases; junction bases outside the gene matches: 8. The CDR3 extends over 16 amino acids. The DNA of the CDR3 is TGTGCCAGCACCGGCGGGACTAGCGTATACACCGGGGAGCTGTTTTTT. Translated, it gives CASTGGTSVYTGELFF.

In its sample, this clonotype was seen a few times. The V gene is TRBV7-3, the J gene TRBJ2-3; the match to TRBD2 covers 12 bases. The CDR3 has 19 residues. In germline, CDR1 is SGHTA, CDR2 FQGTGA. V lost 5 bases to trimming and J lost 1 base; unmatched junction nucleotides: 13. The chain's CDR3 is CASSPRRASGRAGTDTQYF. Written as DNA, the CDR3 is TGTGCCAGCAGCCCCCGCAGGGCTAGCGGGAGGGCCGGCACAGATACGCAGTATTTT.

This clonotype was seen many times. This chain uses TRBV24-1 with TRBJ2-1; no firm D call. Germline CDR1 and CDR2: KGHDR and SFDVKD. Trimming took 3 bases from V and 4 from J, leaving 18 bases between them. CDR3 length: 17 residues. The CDR3: CATSDGRGLLEYNEQFF. Written as DNA, the CDR3 is TGTGCCACCAGTGATGGACGAGGCCTGCTGGAATACAATGAGCAGTTCTTC.

The table lists this clonotype with many counts. The rearrangement joins TRBV6-1 to TRBJ2-5; tentative D call: TRBD2 (5 bases). CDR3 length: 14 residues. In germline, CDR1 is MNHNS, CDR2 SASEGT. V lost 9 bases and J lost 2, with 16 bases in between. The CDR3 DNA reads TGTGCCAGTAACAAGCCGGGAACTCAAGAGACCCAGTACTTC. Protein: CASNKPGTQETQYF.

This clonotype was seen a single time. A read error is likely, as this CDR3 ends without the conserved phenylalanine or tryptophan. The rearrangement uses TRBV4-1 and TRBJ2-1; 7 nucleotides align to TRBD1. The germline V gene has CDR1 MGHRA and CDR2 YSYEKL. The CDR3 length is 15 residues. The J segment lost 4 bases and the V segment lost 3 bases, leaving 6 bases of the junction unmatched. The CDR3 DNA follows: TGCGCCAGCAGCCAGACAGGGACCTATTACAATGAGCAGTTCCTC. Encoded protein: CASSQTGTYYNEQFL.

This clonotype was found a few times. The genes are TRBV27 and TRBJ1-5; the D is unclear. The CDR3 is made up of 15 amino acids. V was shortened by 2 bases and J by 0 bases, with 8 bases between the two germline ends. Germline V gene lookup returns CDR1 MNHEY and CDR2 SMNVEV (reference sequence). The CDR3 sequence is CASSLDGRSNQPQHF. The DNA for the CDR3 is TGTGCCAGCAGTTTAGACGGTCGTAGCAATCAGCCCCAGCATTTT.

The rearrangement joins TRBV6-1 to TRBJ1-1; 10 bases map to TRBD1. The V gene's germline CDR1 is MNHNS and CDR2 SASEGT. Unmatched junction bases numbered 14, after V lost 7 bases and J lost 0 bases. CDR3 length: 18 residues. The CDR3 DNA reads as TGTGCCAGCACCCCCCCCCCCCTCGGGACAGGGGTGAACACTGAAGCTTTCTTT. It codes for CASTPPPLGTGVNTEAFF.

This clonotype appeared many times. The genes are TRBV11-3 and TRBJ2-1, with a weak D call TRBD2 (6 bases). Trimming removed 4 bases at V and 1 base at J, with 11 bases between. The length of the CDR3 is 15 residues. Germline CDR1 reads SGHNT; CDR2 reads YENEEA. CDR3 sequence (DNA): TGTGCCAGCAGCTACGGAGGGATATCCTACAATGAGCAGTTCTTC. As protein: CASSYGGISYNEQFF.

The V call is TRBV5-4, the J call TRBJ1-1; D is possibly TRBD1 (5 bases). Trimming removed 6 bases at V and 4 bases at J, with 13 bases between. CDR1 is SGHNT and CDR2 is YYREEE in the germline V gene (reference sequence). This CDR3 spans 13 amino acids. In DNA, the CDR3 is TGTGCCAGCAACTTCCGGGGGGGCACTGAAGCTTTCTTT. It is translated as CASNFRGGTEAFF.

This clonotype has a count of ten or more. The chain recombines TRBV20-1 with TRBJ2-7; D may be TRBD2 (5 bases). Trimming removed 0 bases at V and 2 bases at J, with 8 bases between. The germline V gene encodes CDR1 DFQATT and CDR2 SNEGSKA (reference sequence). The CDR3 has 13 amino acids. The DNA of the CDR3 is TGCAGTGCTAGAGATGCGGGTACCTACGAGCAGTACTTC. Protein sequence: CSARDAGTYEQYF.